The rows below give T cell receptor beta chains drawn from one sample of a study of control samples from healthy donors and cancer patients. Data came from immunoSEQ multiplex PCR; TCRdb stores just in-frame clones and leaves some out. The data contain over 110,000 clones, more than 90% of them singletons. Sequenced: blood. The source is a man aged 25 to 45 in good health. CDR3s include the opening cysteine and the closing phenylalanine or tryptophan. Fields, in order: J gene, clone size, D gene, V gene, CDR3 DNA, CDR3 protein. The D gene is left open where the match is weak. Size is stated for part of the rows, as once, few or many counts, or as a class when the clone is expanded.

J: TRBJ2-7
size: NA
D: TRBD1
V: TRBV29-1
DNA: TGCAGCGTCTCAAAATCTCCATGGGACAGGGGGCGGAACGAGCAGTACTTC
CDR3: CSVSKSPWDRGRNEQYF

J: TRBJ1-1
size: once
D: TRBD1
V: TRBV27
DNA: TGTGCCAGCAGTCAGAGGGGGCTAGGTGCTACTAACACTGAAGCTTTCTTT
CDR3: CASSQRGLGATNTEAFF

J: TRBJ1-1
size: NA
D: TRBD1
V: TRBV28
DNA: TGTGCCAGCAGGCGCGGACAGGGAATGTCCCCTGAAGCTTTCTTT
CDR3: CASRRGQGMSPEAFF

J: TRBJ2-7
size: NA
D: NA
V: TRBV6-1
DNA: TGTGCCAGCAGTGAACCGGGGGCAGGGGGGTACGAGCAGTACTTC
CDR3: CASSEPGAGGYEQYF

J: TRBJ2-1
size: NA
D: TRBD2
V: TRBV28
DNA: TGTGCCAGCAGTTCTGGACTAGCGGGACTAGCAGAGAGCTCCTACAATGAGCAGTTCTTC
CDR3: CASSSGLAGLAESSYNEQFF

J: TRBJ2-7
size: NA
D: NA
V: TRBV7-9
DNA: TGTGCCAGCAGCCAGGGACTCTTGGACGAGCAGTACTTC
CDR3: CASSQGLLDEQYF

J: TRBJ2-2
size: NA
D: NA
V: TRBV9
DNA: TGTGCCAGCAGCTCACAGGGTGTCGGGGAGCTGTTTTTT
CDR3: CASSSQGVGELFF

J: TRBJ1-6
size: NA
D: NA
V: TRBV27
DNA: TGTGCCAGCAGTTTAGGCAGGAATTCACCCCTCCACTTT
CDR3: CASSLGRNSPLHF

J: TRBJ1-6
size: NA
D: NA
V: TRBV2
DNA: TGTGCCACCGCGACCAGCTCCTATAATTCACCCCTCCACTTT
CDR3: CATATSSYNSPLHF

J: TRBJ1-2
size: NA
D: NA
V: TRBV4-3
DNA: TGCGCCAGCAGCCAAGAGCAGGGGCCTAACTATGGCTACACCTTC
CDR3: CASSQEQGPNYGYTF

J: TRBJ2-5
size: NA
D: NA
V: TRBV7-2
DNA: TGTGCCAGCAGCTTAGACGGCAGGAAGCAAGAGACCCAGTACTTC
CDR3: CASSLDGRKQETQYF

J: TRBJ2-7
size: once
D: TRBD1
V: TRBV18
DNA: TGTGCCAGCTCACCTCAAAGGACAGGGGTCGGCTACGAGCAGTACTTC
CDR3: CASSPQRTGVGYEQYF

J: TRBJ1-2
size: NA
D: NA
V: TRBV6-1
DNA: TGTGCCAGCAGTGATTCAGCGAGTGGCTACACCTTC
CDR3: CASSDSASGYTF

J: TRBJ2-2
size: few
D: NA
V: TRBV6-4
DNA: TGTGCCAGCAGTGATCGGTCGGCCGGGGAGCTGTTTTTT
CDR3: CASSDRSAGELFF

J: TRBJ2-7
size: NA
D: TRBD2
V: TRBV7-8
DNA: TGTGCCAGCAGCCAAGGGACTAGCCCAAATTACGAGCAGTACTTC
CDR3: CASSQGTSPNYEQYF

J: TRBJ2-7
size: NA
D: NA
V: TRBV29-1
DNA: TGCAGCGTTGAGGGGGCTAGCTACGAGCAGTACTTC
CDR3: CSVEGASYEQYF

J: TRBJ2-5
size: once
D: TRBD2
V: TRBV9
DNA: TGTGCCAGCAGTTACCAAGCGGGAGGAGCCCAAGAGACCCAGTACTTC
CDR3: CASSYQAGGAQETQYF

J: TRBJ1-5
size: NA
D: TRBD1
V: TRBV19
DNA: TGTGCCAGTAGTATAGGACAGGGAAATCAGCCCCAGCATTTT
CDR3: CASSIGQGNQPQHF

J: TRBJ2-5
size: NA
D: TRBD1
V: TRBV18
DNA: TGTGCCAGCTCACCATTGACAGGGGTGGAGACCCAGTACTTC
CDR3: CASSPLTGVETQYF

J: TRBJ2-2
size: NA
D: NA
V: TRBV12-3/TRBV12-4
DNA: TGTGCCAGCAGTTCGAGCACCGGGGAGCTGTTTTTT
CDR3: CASSSSTGELFF

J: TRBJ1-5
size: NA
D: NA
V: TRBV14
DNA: TGTGCCAGCAGCCAAGTCCTAGGTCAGCCCCAGCATTTT
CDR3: CASSQVLGQPQHF